This T cell receptor beta chain originates from a study of blood T cells in healthy people across ages. A J-beta primer mix and a sample-barcoded 5' primer were used in a second PCR of about 7 to 12 cycles. TCRdb itself ran the 5' RACE reads through MiXCR, one entry per CDR3 protein. The table lists under 2,000,000 distinct CDR3 sequences, about 50% of them singletons. Trimming took off 3 bases at V and 4 bases at J, with 16 bases between the two ends. Germline CDR1 reads SGHRS; CDR2 reads YFSETQ. This CDR3 region has 15 residues. The draw of peripheral blood yielded around 10 milliliters from each donor. At least 5 micrograms of total RNA were extracted per sample.

This TCR was recovered from a woman aged 40 to 49 in good health. The chain employs TRBV5-1 and TRBJ1-2; the D is unclear. The source material was blood. The CDR3 sequence is CASSSDTFATYGYTF. The DNA of the CDR3 is TGCGCCAGCAGCTCAGACACCTTTGCTACCTATGGCTACACCTTC.